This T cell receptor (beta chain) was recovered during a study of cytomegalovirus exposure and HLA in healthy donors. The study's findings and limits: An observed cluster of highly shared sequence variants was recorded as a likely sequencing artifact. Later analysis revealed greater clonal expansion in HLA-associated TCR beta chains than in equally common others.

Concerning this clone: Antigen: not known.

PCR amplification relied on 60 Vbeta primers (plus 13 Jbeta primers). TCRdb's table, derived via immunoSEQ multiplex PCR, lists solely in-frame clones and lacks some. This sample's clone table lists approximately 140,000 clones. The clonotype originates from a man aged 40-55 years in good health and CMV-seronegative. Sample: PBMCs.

The CDR3 region has the DNA TGTGCCAGCAGCTTAGGAGGGTCTAGCGGGTATACAGATACGCAGTATTTT. This translates into CASSLGGSSGYTDTQYF. This chain links TRBV7-9 with TRBJ2-3, with 8 bases aligning to TRBD2. Germline trimming cut 1 base from V and 3 bases from J; bases unmatched to any gene: 9. CDR3 length: 17 residues. CDR1 SEHNR and CDR2 FQNEAQ come from the germline V gene (reference sequence).